This record covers a single TCR beta chain. The data were taken from a study of blood T cell repertoires in COVID-19. Study information: The samples span acute and convalescent COVID-19 from the United States, Italy and Spain. The analysed material was cDNA or gDNA that came from T cells, B-cell-depleted T cells, or PBMCs.

Germline lookup yields CDR1 SGHTA and CDR2 FQGNSA. The length of the CDR3 is 14 residues. Unmatched junction bases numbered 7, after V lost 4 bases and J lost 6 bases. Per the study methods: Amplified reference gene primers provided the basis for estimating nucleated cell counts. The protocol was immunoSEQ multiplex PCR, while the TCRdb copy is restricted to in-frame clones and leaves out a portion. D and trimming were read from the DNA, whereas the V and J calls and clone size are those reported in that table. Of 85,000 to 100,000 clones in the sample, around 80% were seen once. The J gene is TRBJ1-2, the V gene TRBV7-2; 8 bases align to TRBD1. Sequencing was performed on peripheral blood. This receptor was taken from a man aged 45-65 years who had recovered from COVID-19. Written as DNA, the CDR3 is TGTGCCAGCAGCTCACTGGACAGGGTCGATGGCTACACCTTC. Translation: CASSSLDRVDGYTF. The variable domain in full, completed from reference TRBV7-2 and TRBJ1-2, reads GAGVSQSPSNKVTEKGKDVELRCDPISGHTALYWYRQSLGQGLEFLIYFQGNSAPDKSGLPSDRFSAERTGGSVSTLTIQRTQQEDSAVYLCASSSLDRVDGYTFGSGTRLTVV.